The 28 T cell receptor beta chains in this list originate from one sample, sequenced in a study of response to subunit inactivated influenza vaccine (dated by TCRdb to the late 2010s). To prepare the library, RT-PCR was applied. Data came from an Illumina HiSeq 2500. TCRdb trimmed the raw reads at Q25, called clones with MiXCR and kept productive beta chains. A single entry per CDR3 protein holds the most common genes and DNA from its merged rows. The sample table contains 500,000 to 750,000 distinct CDR3 sequences; only one count was recorded for approximately 15% of them. Around 10% of the sample is taken by the ten largest. Sequenced here: PBMCs from blood, sampled 11 to 12 days after vaccination. The receptor source for this set is a man in his forties or fifties who received an inactivated influenza vaccine. Donor details come from another sample of the same person, matched by shared clones.

The V call is TRBV6-1, the J call TRBJ2-7; 8 bases fit TRBD2. This CDR3 region has 15 residues. J gave up 0 bases and V 6 bases, and 7 bases lay outside the gene matches. CDR1 and CDR2 from the germline V gene are MNHNS and SASEGT. CDR3 sequence: CASSNGGESSYEQYF. The DNA for the CDR3 is TGTGCCAGCAGCAACGGGGGGGAAAGCTCCTACGAGCAGTACTTC.

This clonotype was observed a handful of times. The chain has TRBV29-1 and TRBJ2-2; 11 bases map to TRBD1. V was pared by 5 bases and J by 9 bases, with 14 bases of the junction left unmatched. The CDR3 consists of 16 residues. Germline CDR1 SQVTM, CDR2 ANQGSEA. Written as DNA, the CDR3 is TGCAGCGTTCGGACAGGGGGCCCCGGACTAGCTCGGGAGCTGTTTTTT. Its translation: CSVRTGGPGLARELFF.

The chain links TRBV12-3 or TRBV12-4 to TRBJ2-6; D unresolved. The CDR3 runs to 13 residues. V gave up 2 bases and J gave up 3 bases, with 2 bases separating them. The CDR3 DNA is TGTGCCAGCAGTTTAAATGGGGCCAACGTCCTGACTTTC. This sequence encodes CASSLNGANVLTF.

The chain couples TRBV13 to TRBJ2-1; unclear D gene. The germline V and J ends were trimmed by 2 bases and 8 bases, with 10 bases remaining between them. The germline V gene encodes CDR1 PRHDT and CDR2 FYEKMQ (reference sequence). The CDR3 runs 13 residues. This CDR3 is CASSLSPKDEQFF. CDR3 in DNA: TGTGCCAGCAGCTTATCCCCCAAGGATGAGCAGTTCTTC.

The chain recombines TRBV14 with TRBJ2-1, with D possibly matching TRBD2 (5 bases). The V end lost 4 bases, the J end lost 6 bases, and 13 bases lay between the germline ends. The CDR3 consists of 14 residues. CDR1 SGHDN and CDR2 FVKESK come from the germline V gene. CDR3 in DNA: TGTGCCAGCAGCCCTTGGACTGAATTCAATGAGCAGTTCTTC. Translation: CASSPWTEFNEQFF.

In its sample, this clonotype was seen a few times. The chain is built from TRBV4-1 and TRBJ2-1; 9 bases fit TRBD2. The ends lost 1 base at V and 7 bases at J; junction bases unmatched: 2. Germline CDR1 MGHRA, CDR2 YSYEKL. This CDR3 is 14 amino acids long. The CDR3 reads CASSQGAGGNEQFF. The CDR3 nucleotides read TGCGCCAGCAGCCAAGGGGCGGGGGGGAATGAGCAGTTCTTC.

The chain combines TRBV29-1 with TRBJ2-6; D not resolved. Trimming cost V 3 bases and J 0 bases, with 3 bases left between them. Germline CDR1 is SQVTM and CDR2 is ANQGSEA. The CDR3 sequence is 13 residues long. The CDR3 sequence is CSVDVSGANVLTF. The CDR3 coding sequence is TGCAGCGTTGACGTCTCTGGGGCCAACGTCCTGACTTTC.

The chain carries TRBV28 and TRBJ1-2, with no clear D. V was pared by 4 bases and J by 8 bases, with 17 bases between. Germline assignment: CDR1 MDHEN and CDR2 SYDVKM. The CDR3 has 14 residues. In nucleotides, the CDR3 is TGTGCCAGCAGTTCATGGGAGAGGGTTTACGGCTACACCTTC. As protein: CASSSWERVYGYTF.

This clonotype was counted ten times or more. The chain carries TRBV20-1 and TRBJ2-7; TRBD2 agrees at 11 bases. Germline V lookup: CDR1 DFQATT, CDR2 SNEGSKA (reference sequence). The CDR3 is 15 amino acids. The V gene end was trimmed by 3 bases and the J gene end by 4 bases; junction bases not matched to a gene: 8. In DNA, the CDR3 is TGCAGTGCTAGGACTAGCGGGACTTTGGCTTACGAGCAGTACTTC. Its translation is CSARTSGTLAYEQYF.

The count of this clonotype is one. The chain links TRBV20-1 to TRBJ1-1, with unresolved D. The CDR3 extends over 13 amino acids. V dropped 4 bases and J dropped 4 bases, with 13 bases sitting between them. Germline loops: CDR1 DFQATT, CDR2 SNEGSKA (reference sequence). The CDR3 sequence: CSANPGGSTEAFF. CDR3 nucleotides: TGCAGTGCTAATCCGGGCGGGAGCACTGAAGCTTTCTTT.

The rearrangement uses TRBV6-1 and TRBJ2-3; D is possibly TRBD1 (5 bases). V lost 2 bases to trimming and J lost 5 bases, with 11 bases between them. The germline V gene has CDR1 MNHNS and CDR2 SASEGT. The CDR3 is 14 amino acids. CDR3 DNA: TGTGCCAGCAGTGAACCCGTAGGGGTAGATACGCAGTATTTT. It yields the protein CASSEPVGVDTQYF.

The chain uses TRBV6-1 and TRBJ2-1; TRBD1 or TRBD2 may be the D gene (5 bases each). V was shortened by 6 bases and J by 6 bases, with 18 bases between the two germline ends. This CDR3 is 15 amino acids long. Germline V gene sequence: CDR1 MNHNS, CDR2 SASEGT. The chain's CDR3 is CASRRTGTAGNEQFF. The CDR3 nucleotides are TGTGCCAGCAGACGGACCGGGACGGCGGGCAATGAGCAGTTCTTC.

This clonotype was observed a few times. This chain uses TRBV29-1 with TRBJ1-2; D unclear. This CDR3 region has 13 residues. V dropped 7 bases and J dropped 0 bases, with 12 bases sitting between them. Germline CDR1 SQVTM, CDR2 ANQGSEA. The CDR3: CSATLRSNYGYTF. The CDR3 DNA reads as TGCAGCGCAACATTGAGGTCTAACTATGGCTACACCTTC.

The J gene is TRBJ2-3, the V gene TRBV29-1; tentatively, D is TRBD1 or TRBD2 (6 bases each). V was cut by 6 bases and J by 3 bases, with 16 bases left in between. The CDR3 extends over 14 amino acids. Germline V CDR1 and CDR2: SQVTM, ANQGSEA. CDR3 protein: CSVEQGGRTDTQYF. CDR3 DNA sequence: TGCAGCGTGGAACAGGGAGGCCGGACAGATACGCAGTATTTT.

A few counts support this clonotype. This chain links TRBV4-3 with TRBJ1-6, with 8 bases that match TRBD1. The CDR3 extends over 17 amino acids. Germline trimming cut 4 bases from V and 4 bases from J; bases unmatched to any gene: 9. In germline, CDR1 is LGHNA, CDR2 YSLEER. The CDR3 DNA reads TGCGCCAGCAGCCGATCCCAGGGGGCTGATTATAATTCACCCCTCCACTTT. It translates to CASSRSQGADYNSPLHF.

The table lists this clonotype with a few counts. The V and J genes are TRBV30 and TRBJ2-1; D is perhaps TRBD1 (6 bases). V gave up 2 bases and J gave up 5 bases, with 19 bases separating them. The CDR3 totals 16 residues. Looked up from germline, CDR1 is GTSNPN and CDR2 is SVGIG (reference sequence). CDR3 in DNA: TGTGCCTGGAGTTCTCTCAGGGGTGTTGGTCACAATGAGCAGTTCTTC. Translating gives CAWSSLRGVGHNEQFF. Full variable domain (rest looked up from reference TRBV30 and TRBJ2-1): SQTIHQWPATLVQPVGSPLSLECTVEGTSNPNLYWYRQAAGRGLQLLFYSVGIGQISSEVPQNLSASRPQDRQFILSSKKLLLSDSGFYLCAWSSLRGVGHNEQFFGPGTRLTVL.

This clonotype is deemed medium-sized. J is TRBJ1-1 and V is TRBV7-2; no reliable D call. V lost 1 base and J 1 base, leaving 10 bases between the germline ends. CDR3 length equals 15 residues. The germline V gene has CDR1 SGHTA and CDR2 FQGNSA. The CDR3 DNA is TGTGCCAGCAGCTTAGTTGGAGGGAGGAACACTGAAGCTTTCTTT. It codes for CASSLVGGRNTEAFF.

This clonotype has a handful of counts. The chain recombines TRBV9 with TRBJ2-5; possibly TRBD2 for D (5 bases). Germline CDR1 is SGDLS and CDR2 is YYNGEE. V lost 6 bases and J lost 5, with 14 bases in between. The CDR3 is 13 amino acids. This CDR3 reads CASTNGVRETQYF. CDR3 bases: TGTGCCAGCACTAACGGGGTCAGGGAGACCCAGTACTTC.

This clonotype was counted only a few times. The chain combines TRBV10-3 with TRBJ1-2, with a weak D call TRBD1 (5 bases). The germline gives CDR1 ENHRY, CDR2 SYGVKD. The CDR3 covers 14 residues. V was shortened by 5 bases and J by 4 bases, with 14 bases between the two germline ends. This CDR3 reads CAISTGPHGYGYTF. The CDR3 nucleotides read TGTGCCATCAGTACAGGACCCCACGGCTATGGCTACACCTTC.

This chain uses TRBV24-1 with TRBJ2-3; 8 positions match TRBD1. The V and J ends lost 4 bases and 2 bases, in that order; junction bases with no gene match: 7. CDR1 and CDR2 (germline): KGHDR, SFDVKD. This CDR3 contains 16 residues. The CDR3 spells CATSDVGTGNTDTQYF. The CDR3, as DNA: TGTGCCACCAGTGACGTAGGGACAGGCAACACAGATACGCAGTATTTT.

There are a few counts of this clonotype. The CDR3 sequence is CASSTTEYSNQPQHF. The CDR3 DNA follows: TGTGCCAGCTCAACGACAGAGTATAGCAATCAGCCCCAGCATTTT. This sequence joins TRBV18 and TRBJ1-5, with a weak D call TRBD1 (5 bases). The CDR3 is 15 residues long. The germline gives CDR1 KGHSH, CDR2 LQKENI. The V end was cut by 5 bases, the J end by 0 bases, with 11 bases between.

This clonotype was seen a few times. The gene calls are TRBV7-2 and TRBJ2-3; 9 bases line up with TRBD2. V gave up 1 base and J gave up 6 bases; unmatched junction bases: 11. Germline V gene sequence: CDR1 SGHTA, CDR2 FQGNSA. This CDR3 region has 17 residues. The CDR3 nucleotides are TGTGCCAGCAGCTTAGTGGCGGGAGGGCGGGGGGTCGATACGCAGTATTTT. Translation gives CASSLVAGGRGVDTQYF.

This clonotype was recorded a few times. The chain joins TRBV20-1 to TRBJ2-7; TRBD2 matches 9 bases. V trimming: 6 bases; J trimming: 4 bases; junction bases outside the gene matches: 7. From germline, CDR1 is DFQATT and CDR2 SNEGSKA (reference sequence). The CDR3 covers 13 residues. CDR3 amino acids: CSADSGRGYEQYF. CDR3 DNA: TGCAGTGCCGATAGCGGGAGAGGGTACGAGCAGTACTTC.

The chain links TRBV5-1 to TRBJ1-3, with D hard to call. The CDR3 sequence is 13 residues long. From germline, CDR1 is SGHRS and CDR2 YFSETQ. V was shortened by 1 base and J by 2 bases, with 4 bases between the two germline ends. CDR3: CASSLSTGNTIYF. The CDR3 bases are TGCGCCAGCAGCTTGTCCACTGGAAACACCATATATTTT.

The chain combines TRBV10-3 with TRBJ2-7; 9 bases map to TRBD1. This CDR3 has 19 amino acids. Trimming at V came to 4 bases and at J to 3 bases, leaving 19 bases not matched to a gene. Germline lookup yields CDR1 ENHRY and CDR2 SYGVKD. The CDR3 DNA sequence: TGTGCCATCAGTGCCCCAAACCCAGAAGCCGGGACAGGGAGCTACGAGCAGTACTTC. Translation: CAISAPNPEAGTGSYEQYF.

This clonotype was detected only a few times. The chain links TRBV11-2 to TRBJ2-7; D not certain. Trimming shortened V by 1 base and J by 5 bases, and 12 bases separated the two germline ends. Germline V gene data show CDR1 as SGHAT and CDR2 as FQNNGV. CDR3 length: 14 residues. DNA for the CDR3: TGTGCCAGCAGCTTAGGGTTTGGCGGAAACGAGCAGTACTTC. It translates to CASSLGFGGNEQYF. Using reference TRBV11-2 and TRBJ2-7 for the parts outside the CDR3, the full variable domain is EAGVAQSPRYKIIEKRQSVAFWCNPISGHATLYWYQQILGQGPKLLIQFQNNGVVDDSQLPKDRFSAERLKGVDSTLKIQPAKLEDSAVYLCASSLGFGGNEQYFGPGTRLTVT.

V and J are TRBV6-1 and TRBJ2-7; 8 bases are a match to TRBD2. V trimming: 6 bases; J trimming: 6 bases; junction bases outside the gene matches: 16. Germline V gene lookup returns CDR1 MNHNS and CDR2 SASEGT. This CDR3 region has 16 residues. The DNA for the CDR3 is TGTGCCAGCAGCCCTCCGGGAGGGACCCGGCCCTCCGAGCAGTACTTC. Translation gives CASSPPGGTRPSEQYF.

This clonotype was counted a few times. V and J are TRBV14 and TRBJ2-5; TRBD1 aligns across 7 bases. After removal of 1 base from V and 7 bases from J, the junction contained 9 bases not matched to a gene. Germline lookup yields CDR1 SGHDN and CDR2 FVKESK. This CDR3 spans 15 amino acids. CDR3 residues: CASSQGDSNMWTQYF. The CDR3 nucleotides are TGTGCCAGCAGCCAAGGGGACAGTAATATGTGGACCCAGTACTTC.